The 9 T cell receptor beta chains presented below share a single source sample, sequenced in a study of T cells in Graves' hyperthyroidism and ophthalmopathy. There were TCR beta CDR3 regions amplified from RNA transcripts. First-round RT-PCR targeting the TCR CDR3 was performed with the HTBI primer set. Using its own MiXCR run on the multiplex PCR reads, TCRdb lists one record per CDR3 protein. This table has hundreds of thousands of distinct CDR3 sequences, about 15% appearing once. The sample taken for sequencing was blood. Receptors originate from a woman aged 18-30 years with Graves' hyperthyroidism.

V gene TRBV29-1 combines with J gene TRBJ1-2, with D unresolved. The V and J ends lost 0 bases and 4 bases respectively, with 9 bases between them. Per germline, CDR1 SQVTM and CDR2 ANQGSEA. This CDR3 contains 13 residues. The CDR3 loop reads CSVEDPVGYGYTF. The CDR3 nucleotides are TGCAGCGTTGAAGACCCGGTGGGCTATGGCTACACCTTC.

This clonotype was observed at least ten times. This chain links TRBV28 with TRBJ2-7, with 9 bases identical to TRBD1. Germline CDR1 and CDR2: MDHEN and SYDVKM. There are 13 residues in the CDR3. Unmatched junction bases numbered 10, after V lost 11 bases and J lost 5 bases. CDR3 nucleotide sequence: TGTGCCGCGGCGACAGGGGGAACAGACGAGCAGTACTTC. Amino acids: CAAATGGTDEQYF. Based on the CDR3 plus reference TRBV28 and TRBJ2-7, the full variable domain is DVKVTQSSRYLVKRTGEKVFLECVQDMDHENMFWYRQDPGLGLRLIYFSYDVKMKEKGDIPEGYSVSREKKERFSLILESASTNQTSMYLCAAATGGTDEQYFGPGTRLTVT.

The chain couples TRBV20-1 to TRBJ2-3, with D tentatively TRBD2 (5 bases). This CDR3 contains 19 residues. CDR1 is DFQATT and CDR2 is SNEGSKA in the germline V gene (reference sequence). With 5 bases removed from V and 0 bases from J, the gap between germline ends came to 27 bases. CDR3 DNA: TGCAGTGCTGAAACCCAGGCCGGGGTAAACCTCTATAGCACAGATACGCAGTATTTT. It encodes CSAETQAGVNLYSTDTQYF.

This clonotype has at least ten counts. This chain uses TRBV5-5 with TRBJ1-1, with 9 nucleotides matching TRBD1. Trimming removed 4 bases from V and 4 bases from J; junction bases left unmatched: 8. CDR1 is SGHKS, CDR2 YYEKEE, per germline (reference sequence). The CDR3 loop spans 15 amino acids. The chain's CDR3 is CASSKWTGVSTEAFF. The DNA of the CDR3 is TGTGCCAGCAGCAAATGGACAGGGGTCAGCACTGAAGCTTTCTTT.

The chain employs TRBV4-1 and TRBJ2-1, with 8 bases aligning to TRBD2. In germline, CDR1 is MGHRA, CDR2 YSYEKL. After removal of 4 bases from V and 6 bases from J, the junction contained 11 bases not matched to a gene. There are 16 residues in the CDR3. The CDR3 sequence: CASSPGGREGLNEQFF. CDR3 nucleotides: TGCGCCAGCAGCCCCGGAGGACGGGAGGGCCTCAATGAGCAGTTCTTC.

The chain joins TRBV2 to TRBJ2-1, with D perhaps TRBD2 (7 bases). The CDR3 length is 16 residues. V was clipped by 2 bases and J by 1 base, with 12 bases between them. Germline V gene lookup returns CDR1 SNHLY and CDR2 FYNNEI. The CDR3 region has the DNA TGTGCCAGCAGTGAATACAAGGGGGGGTCCTACAATGAGCAGTTCTTC. As protein: CASSEYKGGSYNEQFF.

This clonotype was seen more than once but under ten times. J is TRBJ1-5 and V is TRBV7-8; the D gene is possibly TRBD1 (5 bases). Trimming pared 5 bases from V and 5 bases from J, leaving 22 bases between. Germline lookup yields CDR1 SGHVS and CDR2 FQNEAQ. This CDR3 contains 17 residues. CDR3 in DNA: TGTGCCAGCAGCAGGACCGCCGGGGGGGTTCGACATCAGCCCCAGCATTTT. This encodes CASSRTAGGVRHQPQHF.

This clonotype was picked up many times. The V call is TRBV11-2, the J call TRBJ2-7; D is possibly TRBD2 (5 bases). This CDR3 comprises 16 residues. V was clipped by 5 bases and J by 4 bases, with 21 bases between them. Germline CDR1 SGHAT, CDR2 FQNNGV. CDR3 nucleotides: TGTGCCAGCAGCACATCCGATAGAACTAGGACTTACGAGCAGTACTTC. Amino acids: CASSTSDRTRTYEQYF.

This clonotype has ten or more counts. The chain combines TRBV7-9 with TRBJ2-1; D remains unclear. This CDR3 spans 15 amino acids. V was pared by 0 bases and J by 7 bases, with 13 bases between. Germline CDR1 SEHNR, CDR2 FQNEAQ (reference sequence). In nucleotides, the CDR3 is TGTGCCAGCAGCTTAGCGCTTAGGATCGGGAATGAGCAGTTCTTC. Translation: CASSLALRIGNEQFF.